This is a list of T cell receptor beta chains from one sample in a study of T cells in Graves' hyperthyroidism and ophthalmopathy. Each CDR3 protein gets one entry after TCRdb re-called the multiplex PCR reads with MiXCR. The sample lists 550,000 to 800,000 distinct CDR3 sequences; roughly 17% were seen once. The sample comprised blood. The receptor source for this set is a man aged 50-59 years with Graves' hyperthyroidism. Each CDR3 is given with its conserved first and last residue. The D gene is left open where the match is weak. A row's size may be missing; if present it is once, few, many or a size class.

length,J,size,V,D,CDR3,DNA
15,TRBJ2-5,few,TRBV7-9,.,CASSLPQEVQETQYF,TGTGCCAGCAGCTTACCACAGGAGGTCCAAGAGACCCAGTACTTC
12,TRBJ1-1,many,TRBV6-1,.,CASRRRNTEAFF,TGTGCCAGCAGGAGACGGAACACTGAAGCTTTCTTT
13,TRBJ1-2,.,TRBV28,TRBD1,CASQGERGYGYTF,TGTGCCAGTCAGGGGGAAAGAGGATATGGCTACACCTTC
18,TRBJ1-2,few,TRBV5-1,.,CASSLVSYARNFNYGYTF,TGCGCCAGCAGCTTGGTCAGCTATGCGCGGAACTTTAACTATGGCTACACCTTC
13,TRBJ2-1,.,TRBV19,.,CASSTGSDNEQFF,TGTGCCAGTAGTACAGGGTCCGATAATGAGCAGTTCTTC
13,TRBJ2-5,many,TRBV10-3,TRBD2,CAIRAGVGETQYF,TGTGCCATTAGGGCGGGAGTAGGAGAGACCCAGTACTTC
14,TRBJ1-2,few,TRBV6-2/TRBV6-3,.,CASAPRDPRTGYTF,TGTGCCAGCGCCCCGCGGGACCCCAGGACCGGCTACACCTTC
16,TRBJ2-5,many,TRBV28,TRBD2,CASSYGLAGYQETQYF,TGTGCCAGCAGTTATGGACTAGCGGGTTACCAAGAGACCCAGTACTTC
13,TRBJ2-7,few,TRBV20-1,TRBD2,CSASGLAGPEQYF,TGCAGTGCTAGCGGGCTAGCGGGACCCGAGCAGTACTTC
17,TRBJ1-6,many,TRBV28,.,CASSLLGGGAIGSPLHF,TGTGCCAGCAGTCTCCTGGGGGGCGGTGCCATAGGTTCACCCCTCCACTTT